Listed here are 28 T cell receptor beta chains from one sample, sequenced in a study of response to subunit inactivated influenza vaccine. Each CDR3 protein gets one entry after TCRdb re-called the RT-PCR reads with MiXCR. The table shows 500,000 to 600,000 distinct CDR3 sequences, with 16% occurring only once. The sample was CD4+ T cells sorted from PBMCs, taken approximately 25 months after vaccination. The receptor set was obtained from a man between 45 and 75 years old who received an inactivated influenza vaccine.

A few counts support this clonotype. The chain joins TRBV10-3 to TRBJ1-5; no firm D call. The CDR3 consists of 12 residues. Germline CDR1 ENHRY, CDR2 SYGVKD. The V gene lost 2 bases and the J gene lost 5 bases, with 4 bases spanning the gap. The chain's CDR3 is CAISEGDQPQHF. CDR3 DNA sequence: TGTGCCATCAGTGAGGGGGATCAGCCCCAGCATTTT.

J is TRBJ1-1 and V is TRBV30, with a tentative D call TRBD1 (6 bases). This CDR3 comprises 12 residues. Trimming removed 2 bases at V and 6 bases at J, with 10 bases between. Germline-derived CDR1 and CDR2 are GTSNPN and SVGIG (reference sequence). CDR3 sequence: CAWSWRGSEAFF. The CDR3 DNA sequence: TGTGCCTGGAGTTGGAGGGGGTCTGAAGCTTTCTTT.

The V call is TRBV29-1, the J call TRBJ2-5; D uncertain. This CDR3 is 12 amino acids long. The germline gives CDR1 SQVTM, CDR2 ANQGSEA. Trimming removed 3 bases from V and 1 base from J, with 6 bases in between. The CDR3 is CSVDDIQETQYF. The DNA for the CDR3 is TGCAGCGTTGATGACATCCAAGAGACCCAGTACTTC.

The rearrangement links TRBV4-3 to TRBJ2-3; 7 positions match TRBD2. The CDR3 extends over 16 amino acids. V was clipped by 3 bases and J by 7 bases; unmatched bases: 13. Germline CDR1 reads LGHNA; CDR2 reads YSLEER. For the CDR3, the DNA is TGCGCCAGCAGCCACCAGACTAGCACCGCAACTAATACGCAGTATTTT. It is translated as CASSHQTSTATNTQYF.

V and J are TRBV9 and TRBJ2-1; the match to TRBD2 covers 11 bases. CDR1 is SGDLS, CDR2 YYNGEE, per germline. The CDR3 covers 15 residues. Germline trimming cut 7 bases from V and 4 bases from J; bases unmatched to any gene: 7. CDR3 DNA sequence: TGTGCCAGCTGCCCAGGGACTAGCGGTTACAATGAGCAGTTCTTC. Protein product: CASCPGTSGYNEQFF.

The table lists this clonotype with a few counts. The chain recombines TRBV2 with TRBJ2-2; D not resolved. The germline V gene encodes CDR1 SNHLY and CDR2 FYNNEI. Between the trimmed V and J ends, which lost 4 bases and 1 base, there was a span of 7 bases. The CDR3 extends over 14 amino acids. CDR3 in amino acids: CASSVLKNTGELFF. CDR3 coding DNA: TGTGCCAGCAGTGTTTTAAAGAACACCGGGGAGCTGTTTTTT.

V usage is TRBV19 and J usage is TRBJ1-5; D might be TRBD1 (5 bases). The CDR3 spans 13 residues. V was cut by 10 bases and J by 5 bases, with 15 bases left in between. In germline, CDR1 is LNHDA, CDR2 SQIVND (reference sequence). The DNA of the CDR3 is TGTGCCACCAAGGCAGGGATTGATCAGCCCCAGCATTTT. This codes for CATKAGIDQPQHF.

The table lists this clonotype with a few counts. The chain employs TRBV4-2 and TRBJ2-5, with 8 bases aligning to TRBD2. The junction had 3 bases not matched to a gene; V was cut back by 1 base and J by 5 bases. The CDR3 extends over 14 amino acids. Germline V CDR1 and CDR2: LGHNA, YNFKEQ. CDR3 DNA: TGTGCCAGCAGCCAAGGGACTAGCCGGGAGACCCAGTACTTC. Protein product: CASSQGTSRETQYF.

This clonotype appeared a few times. The chain uses TRBV5-1 and TRBJ2-5; D gene ambiguous. Looked up from germline, CDR1 is SGHRS and CDR2 is YFSETQ. Trimming took 0 bases from V and 0 from J, leaving 9 bases between them. The CDR3 covers 15 residues. The CDR3 nucleotides read TGCGCCAGCAGCTTGGGCCCCAGCAACCAAGAGACCCAGTACTTC. Translation gives CASSLGPSNQETQYF.

This chain links TRBV12-3 or TRBV12-4 with TRBJ2-1, with 9 nucleotides matching TRBD2. The junction had 7 bases not matched to a gene; V was cut back by 0 bases and J by 4 bases. The CDR3 is 17 amino acids. Here the CDR3 reads CASSLAQRGAKYNEQFF. In DNA form, the CDR3 reads TGTGCCAGCAGTTTAGCCCAGCGGGGGGCAAAATACAATGAGCAGTTCTTC.

This clonotype was seen a few times. Here the CDR3 reads CASSQGQVQFF. CDR3 coding DNA: TGTGCCAGCAGCCAAGGCCAAGTGCAGTTCTTC. This rearrangement joins TRBV3-1 to TRBJ2-1; D ambiguous. Deletions cut 1 base from V and 12 bases from J, with 7 bases between. Looked up from germline, CDR1 is LGHDT and CDR2 is YNNKEL (reference sequence). This CDR3 is built from 11 residues.

This clonotype was recorded a few times. Written as DNA, the CDR3 is TGTGCCTGGAGTGTCTTCCAGAAGGCCGGGGAGCTGTTTTTT. It codes for CAWSVFQKAGELFF. The chain links TRBV30 to TRBJ2-2; D not certain. The germline V gene has CDR1 GTSNPN and CDR2 SVGIG (reference sequence). V dropped 0 bases and J dropped 6 bases, with 11 bases sitting between them. This CDR3 is built from 14 residues.

This clonotype was seen a few times. The rearrangement links TRBV12-3 or TRBV12-4 to TRBJ2-5; 7 bases are a match to TRBD1. The V and J ends lost 6 bases and 3 bases, in that order; junction bases with no gene match: 4. There are 13 residues in the CDR3. The CDR3 here is CASRVTGKETQYF. The CDR3 bases are TGTGCCAGCAGGGTGACAGGGAAAGAGACCCAGTACTTC.

This clonotype occurred many times. V is TRBV12-3 or TRBV12-4 and J is TRBJ2-2; no reliable D call. V was cut by 6 bases and J by 7 bases, with 18 bases left in between. The CDR3 spans 15 residues. This CDR3 is CASRENPGVIGELFF. In nucleotides, the CDR3 is TGTGCCAGCAGGGAAAATCCCGGTGTAATCGGGGAGCTGTTTTTT.

The table lists this clonotype with a few counts. The chain recombines TRBV6-2 or TRBV6-3 with TRBJ2-3; 7 nucleotides line up with TRBD1. V lost 6 bases and J lost 5; bases outside the gene matches: 14. The germline V gene encodes CDR1 MNHEY and CDR2 SVGEGT. The CDR3 length is 16 residues. The CDR3 loop is CASRPRQGKSVDTQYF. CDR3 DNA: TGTGCCAGCAGACCGCGACAGGGAAAGTCGGTAGATACGCAGTATTTT.

The sample holds a few counts of this clonotype. The chain uses TRBV29-1 and TRBJ2-3, with 7 bases aligning to TRBD2. V gave up 8 bases and J gave up 4 bases; unmatched junction bases: 15. Germline loops: CDR1 SQVTM, CDR2 ANQGSEA. The CDR3 is 15 residues long. CDR3 sequence (DNA): TGCAGCTCAAGAGCGGGATACTGGACGGCAGATACGCAGTATTTT. This codes for CSSRAGYWTADTQYF.

This clonotype was detected only a few times. The chain links TRBV20-1 to TRBJ2-1; 13 nucleotides agree with TRBD2. The germline CDR1 and CDR2 sequences are DFQATT and SNEGSKA (reference sequence). With V trimmed by 3 bases and J by 7 bases, 9 bases remained unmatched. The CDR3 sequence is 16 residues long. This CDR3 reads CSASPTSGRVGNEQFF. In DNA, the CDR3 is TGCAGTGCTAGCCCCACTAGCGGGAGGGTGGGGAATGAGCAGTTCTTC.

At least ten counts were recorded for this clonotype. This chain joins TRBV4-2 and TRBJ1-1; no firm D call. Trimming removed 0 bases at V and 0 bases at J, with 11 bases between. The CDR3 totals 16 residues. Germline CDR1 reads LGHNA; CDR2 reads YNFKEQ. CDR3 protein: CASSQERFRMNTEAFF. DNA of the CDR3: TGTGCCAGCAGCCAAGAGCGGTTTCGAATGAACACTGAAGCTTTCTTT.

The table lists this clonotype with a few counts. The chain carries TRBV21-1 and TRBJ2-3; TRBD1 is the table's D call and was not checked against the DNA. TRBV21-1 is listed as a pseudogene. The CDR3 has 20 amino acids. In nucleotides, the CDR3 is TGTGCCAGCAGCAAAAGCGCGTACAAAAGTAATAGCGCCTTCACAGATACGCAGTATTTT. It encodes CASSKSAYKSNSAFTDTQYF.

CDR3 region: CASKTGVRDGYTF. CDR3 in DNA: TGTGCCAGCAAAACAGGGGTTAGGGATGGCTACACCTTC. This chain uses TRBV6-1 with TRBJ1-2; 7 bases are a match to TRBD1. Germline V gene sequence: CDR1 MNHNS, CDR2 SASEGT. Losses at the gene ends were 7 bases for V and 6 bases for J; bases not matched to a gene: 8. The CDR3 covers 13 residues.

In this sample, this clonotype turned up many times. At one of its ends the junction is not consistent with the germline gene, which may arise from a read error. This chain uses TRBV5-1 with TRBJ2-5; D gene ambiguous. Per germline, CDR1 SGHRS and CDR2 YFSETQ. This CDR3 has 12 amino acids. This CDR3 reads CASSLDLETQYF. The CDR3 DNA reads as TGTGCCAGCAGCTTAGATCTAGAGACCCAGTACTTC.

Of note for this clonotype: A read error is possible here, since a much larger clone lies one base away. The J gene is TRBJ1-2, the V gene TRBV4-2; D is perhaps TRBD1 (6 bases). Germline CDR1 LGHNA, CDR2 YNFKEQ. The CDR3 covers 17 residues. V lost 0 bases to trimming and J lost 0 bases, with 14 bases between them. For the CDR3, the DNA is TGTGCCAGCAGCCAAGATCCGACGACAGGTTCTAACTATGGCTACACCTTC. Translation: CASSQDPTTGSNYGYTF.

The chain couples TRBV6-2 or TRBV6-3 to TRBJ2-1; 8 bases are a match to TRBD2. Per germline, CDR1 MNHEY and CDR2 SVGEGT. The CDR3 has 12 amino acids. Trimming cost V 5 bases and J 8 bases; bases outside gene matches: 2. CDR3 protein: CASSGLADEQFF. CDR3 bases: TGTGCCAGCAGTGGACTAGCCGATGAGCAGTTCTTC.

Only a few counts were recorded for this clonotype. The J gene is TRBJ2-2, the V gene TRBV20-1; 7 bases are shared with TRBD1. This CDR3 contains 16 residues. Germline V gene sequence: CDR1 DFQATT, CDR2 SNEGSKA (reference sequence). Trimming removed 0 bases from V and 4 bases from J; junction bases left unmatched: 8. The DNA of the CDR3 is TGCAGTGCTAGAGACTCTCTTCGGACAGGCACCGGGGAGCTGTTTTTT. This gives the protein CSARDSLRTGTGELFF.

The gene calls are TRBV28 and TRBJ2-3, with D possibly being TRBD2 (6 bases). Germline-derived CDR1 and CDR2 are MDHEN and SYDVKM. The CDR3 contains 15 residues. Trimming cost V 3 bases and J 7 bases, with 17 bases left between them. The CDR3 spells CASSLGGAGGYTQYF. The CDR3 nucleotides are TGTGCCAGCAGTTTGGGTGGGGCCGGGGGTTATACGCAGTATTTT.

This clonotype appeared a few times. The V call is TRBV4-2, the J call TRBJ2-2; D is tentatively TRBD1 or TRBD2 (6 bases each). The CDR3 runs 15 residues. Trimming stripped 1 base from V and 3 bases from J, with 9 bases between. Germline loops: CDR1 LGHNA, CDR2 YNFKEQ. This CDR3 is CASSQGGADTGELFF. CDR3 sequence (DNA): TGTGCCAGCAGCCAAGGGGGGGCAGACACCGGGGAGCTGTTTTTT.

This clonotype has a handful of counts. The V call is TRBV5-1, the J call TRBJ2-2, with D uncertain. V gave up 2 bases and J gave up 4 bases, with 6 bases separating them. Per the germline V gene, CDR1 is SGHRS and CDR2 is YFSETQ. The CDR3 sequence is 13 residues long. This CDR3 is CASSFTATGELFF. CDR3 nucleotide sequence: TGCGCCAGCAGCTTCACAGCCACCGGGGAGCTGTTTTTT.

This clonotype turned up a few times. The chain combines TRBV6-1 with TRBJ1-2; tentatively, D is TRBD1 (6 bases). Trimming left V 1 base short and J 5 bases short, with 8 bases between. Germline V gene lookup returns CDR1 MNHNS and CDR2 SASEGT. CDR3 length: 13 residues. CDR3 bases: TGTGCCAGCAGTGAAGTGGGACAATATGGCTACACCTTC. Translating it yields CASSEVGQYGYTF.